The sequence of this TCR beta chain was determined in a study of blood T cell repertoires in COVID-19. Study summary: Sites across the United States, Italy and Spain contributed samples from acute and convalescent COVID-19. T cells, B-cell-depleted T cells, or PBMCs provided the cDNA or gDNA that served as material.

Concerning this clone: One end of the junction does not line up with germline, which may come from a read error.

Germline V gene data show CDR1 as LGHNA and CDR2 as YSLEER. The CDR3 runs to 13 residues. Some clones are missing from TCRdb's copy, which holds only in-frame ones; the method was immunoSEQ multiplex PCR. The sample yields about 210,000 clones, 81% seen once. Sequencing was done on a sample of PBMCs or T cells enriched from blood (not recorded which). The chain carries TRBV4-3 and TRBJ1-2; TRBD1 matches 7 bases. The source is a woman in her forties or fifties with acute COVID-19. The CDR3 loop reads CASSEDRVGGYTF. CDR3 DNA: TGCGCCAGCAGCGAAGACAGGGTTGGCGGCTACACCTTC.